This note documents a single T cell receptor (beta chain) sequence. A read error may account for a junction end that differs from germline. Measured with immunoSEQ multiplex PCR; TCRdb has only the in-frame clones, and not every one. Here the sample spans around 95,000 clones, approximately 86% being singletons. The data belong to a study of blood T cell repertoires in COVID-19. The TCR comes from a man aged 45-60 years with active or convalescent COVID-19. Material for sequencing was peripheral blood.

The CDR3 spells CASSTGQTGQETQYF. CDR3 coding DNA: TGTGCCAGCAGTACAGGGCAAACCGGCCAAGAGACCCAGTACTTC. The chain employs TRBV19 and TRBJ2-5, with a possible D match to TRBD1 (6 bases). Germline-derived CDR1 and CDR2 are LNHDA and SQIVND (reference sequence). This CDR3 region has 15 residues.